This T cell receptor beta chain was sequenced during a study of blood T cells in healthy people across ages. Points from the study as a whole: Compared with aged donors, long-lived donors showed fewer expanded clones, suggesting selection.

This clonotype was observed a single time. Antigen: not known. The use of a sample-barcoded 5' primer and a J-beta primer mix characterized a second PCR of roughly 6 to 11 cycles. Researchers report that each sample yielded at least 2.5 million CDR3-containing paired-end reads. TCRdb passed the 5' RACE reads through MiXCR, listing each CDR3 protein once. The top ten clones hold around 11% of a sample with about 1.6 million distinct CDR3 sequences, around 36% of them seen once. There were at least 6 micrograms of total RNA extracted from every sample. The sequence derives from a woman younger than 45 in good health. Material: blood.

The CDR3 DNA is TGTGCCAGCAGTACCCTGGGTGGGGCCAAGAGAAACCAGTACTTC. Its protein is CASSTLGGAKRNQYF. The chain has TRBV6-5 and TRBJ2-5; D may be TRBD1 (5 bases). The CDR3 has 15 amino acids. Germline V gene lookup returns CDR1 MNHEY and CDR2 SVGAGI. Trimming removed 5 bases at V and 10 bases at J, with 23 bases between.